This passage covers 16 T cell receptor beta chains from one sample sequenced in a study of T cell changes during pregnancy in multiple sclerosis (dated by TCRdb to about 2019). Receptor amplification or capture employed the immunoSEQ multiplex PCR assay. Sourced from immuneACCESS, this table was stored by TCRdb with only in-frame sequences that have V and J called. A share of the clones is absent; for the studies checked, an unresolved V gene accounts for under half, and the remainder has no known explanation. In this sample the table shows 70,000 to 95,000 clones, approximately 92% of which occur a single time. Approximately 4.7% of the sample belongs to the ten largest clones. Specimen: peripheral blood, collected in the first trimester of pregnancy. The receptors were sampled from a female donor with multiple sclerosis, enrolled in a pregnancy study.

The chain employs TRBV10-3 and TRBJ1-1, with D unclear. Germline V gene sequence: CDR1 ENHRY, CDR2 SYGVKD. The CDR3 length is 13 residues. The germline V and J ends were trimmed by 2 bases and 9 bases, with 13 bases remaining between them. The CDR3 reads CAISEPLGRKAFF. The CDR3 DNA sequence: TGTGCCATCAGTGAGCCCCTCGGTAGAAAAGCTTTCTTT.

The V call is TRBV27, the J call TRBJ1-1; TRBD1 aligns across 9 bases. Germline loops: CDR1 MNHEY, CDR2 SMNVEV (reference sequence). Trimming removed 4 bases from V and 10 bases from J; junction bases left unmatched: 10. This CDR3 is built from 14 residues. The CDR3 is CASSSGQGFFAAFF. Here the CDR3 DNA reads TGTGCCAGCAGTTCGGGACAGGGTTTTTTCGCAGCTTTCTTT.

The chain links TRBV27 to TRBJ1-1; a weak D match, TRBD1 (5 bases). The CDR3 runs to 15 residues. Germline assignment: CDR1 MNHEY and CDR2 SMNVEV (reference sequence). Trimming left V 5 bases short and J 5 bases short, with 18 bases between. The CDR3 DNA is TGTGCCAGCAGTCTAACCGCGGGGGTTTGGACTGAAGCTTTCTTT. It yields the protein CASSLTAGVWTEAFF.

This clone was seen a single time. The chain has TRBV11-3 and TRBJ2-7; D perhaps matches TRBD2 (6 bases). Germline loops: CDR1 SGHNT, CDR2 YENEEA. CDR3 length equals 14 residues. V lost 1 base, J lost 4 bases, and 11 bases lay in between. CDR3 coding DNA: TGTGCCAGCAGCTTAGGTCGGGGGACGTACGAGCAGTACTTC. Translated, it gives CASSLGRGTYEQYF.

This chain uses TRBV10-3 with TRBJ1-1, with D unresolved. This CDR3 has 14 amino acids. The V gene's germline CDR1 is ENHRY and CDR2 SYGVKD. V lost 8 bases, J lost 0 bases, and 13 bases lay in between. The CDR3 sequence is CAIRGGQLNTEAFF. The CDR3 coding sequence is TGTGCCATCCGTGGAGGGCAGCTGAACACTGAAGCTTTCTTT.

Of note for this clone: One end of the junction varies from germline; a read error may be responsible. CDR3 DNA: TGTGCCAGCAACGAGCAATTCTTC. It encodes CASNEQFF. The chain has TRBV5-4 and TRBJ2-1; D remains ambiguous. CDR3 length: 8 residues. CDR1 is SGHNT, CDR2 YYREEE, per germline (reference sequence).

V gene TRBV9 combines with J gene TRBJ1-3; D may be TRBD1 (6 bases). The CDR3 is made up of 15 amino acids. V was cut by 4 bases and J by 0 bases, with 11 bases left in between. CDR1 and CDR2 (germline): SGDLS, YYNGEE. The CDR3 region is CASSRSQGSGNTIYF. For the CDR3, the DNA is TGTGCCAGCAGCCGCTCACAGGGCTCTGGAAACACCATATATTTT.

The CDR3 DNA follows: TGTGCCAGTAGCGGACAGCCATCCTACGAGCAGTACTTC. It encodes CASSGQPSYEQYF. This chain links TRBV19 with TRBJ2-7, with a weak D call TRBD1 (6 bases). Trimming stripped 6 bases from V and 1 base from J, with 10 bases between. This CDR3 contains 13 residues. Germline CDR1 and CDR2: LNHDA and SQIVND (reference sequence).

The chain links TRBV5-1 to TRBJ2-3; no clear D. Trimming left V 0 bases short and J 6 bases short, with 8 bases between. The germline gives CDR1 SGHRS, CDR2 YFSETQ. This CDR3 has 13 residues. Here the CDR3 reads CASSLDLGDTQYF. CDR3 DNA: TGCGCCAGCAGCTTGGACCTCGGGGATACGCAGTATTTT. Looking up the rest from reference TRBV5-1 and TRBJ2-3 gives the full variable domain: KAGVTQTPRYLIKTRGQQVTLSCSPISGHRSVSWYQQTPGQGLQFLFEYFSETQRNKGNFPGRFSGRQFSNSRSEMNVSTLELGDSALYLCASSLDLGDTQYFGPGTRLTVL.

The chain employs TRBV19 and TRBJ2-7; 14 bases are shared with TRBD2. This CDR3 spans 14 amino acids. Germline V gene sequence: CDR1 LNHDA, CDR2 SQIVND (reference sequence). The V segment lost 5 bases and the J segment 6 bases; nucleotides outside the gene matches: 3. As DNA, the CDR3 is TGTGCCAGTAGTGTGGGACTAGCGGGGGCCGAGCAGTACTTC. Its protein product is CASSVGLAGAEQYF. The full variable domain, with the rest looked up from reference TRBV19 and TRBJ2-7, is DGGITQSPKYLFRKEGQNVTLSCEQNLNHDAMYWYRQDPGQGLRLIYYSQIVNDFQKGDIAEGYSVSREKKESFPLTVTSAQKNPTAFYLCASSVGLAGAEQYFGPGTRLTVT.

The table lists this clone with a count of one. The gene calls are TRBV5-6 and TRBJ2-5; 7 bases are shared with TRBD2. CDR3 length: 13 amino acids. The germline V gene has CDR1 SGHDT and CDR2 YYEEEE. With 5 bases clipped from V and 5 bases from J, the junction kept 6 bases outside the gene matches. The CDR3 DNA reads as TGTGCCAGCAGTTTTGGGGGAGGGGAGACCCAGTACTTC. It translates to CASSFGGGETQYF. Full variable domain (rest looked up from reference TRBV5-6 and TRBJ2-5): DAGVTQSPTHLIKTRGQQVTLRCSPKSGHDTVSWYQQALGQGPQFIFQYYEEEERQRGNFPDRFSGHQFPNYSSELNVNALLLGDSALYLCASSFGGGETQYFGPGTRLLVL.

CDR3 region: CASSQDRYVDRGSSGANVLTF. Written as DNA, the CDR3 is TGTGCCAGCAGCCAAGATCGGTATGTGGACAGGGGGAGCTCTGGGGCCAACGTCCTGACTTTC. The V call is TRBV4-2, the J call TRBJ2-6; TRBD1 aligns across 10 bases. CDR1 and CDR2 (germline): LGHNA, YNFKEQ. Losses at the gene ends were 0 bases for V and 0 bases for J; bases not matched to a gene: 11. The CDR3 length is 21 residues.

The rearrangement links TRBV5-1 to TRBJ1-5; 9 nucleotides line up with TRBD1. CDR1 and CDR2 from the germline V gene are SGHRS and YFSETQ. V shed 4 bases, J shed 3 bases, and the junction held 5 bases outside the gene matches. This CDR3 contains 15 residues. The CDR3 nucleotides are TGCGCCAGCAGCCAAACAGGGGGCTTCAATCAGCCCCAGCATTTT. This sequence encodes CASSQTGGFNQPQHF.

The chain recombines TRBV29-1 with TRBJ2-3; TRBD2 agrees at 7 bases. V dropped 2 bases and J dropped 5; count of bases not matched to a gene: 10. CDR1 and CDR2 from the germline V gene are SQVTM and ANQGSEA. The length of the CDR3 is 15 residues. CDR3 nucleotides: TGCAGCGTTGAATCCGGGGAGGGGCGAGTAGATACGCAGTATTTT. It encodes CSVESGEGRVDTQYF.

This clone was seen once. The CDR3 nucleotides read TGTGCCGGACCTCGGGGCAGGGGCGGAAAACTGTTTTTT. Translated: CAGPRGRGGKLFF. The V gene is TRBV27, the J gene TRBJ1-4, with D perhaps TRBD1 (6 bases). Germline V gives CDR1 MNHEY, CDR2 SMNVEV (reference sequence). The ends were cut back, 11 bases at V and 10 bases at J, with 20 bases in the middle. The CDR3 totals 13 residues.

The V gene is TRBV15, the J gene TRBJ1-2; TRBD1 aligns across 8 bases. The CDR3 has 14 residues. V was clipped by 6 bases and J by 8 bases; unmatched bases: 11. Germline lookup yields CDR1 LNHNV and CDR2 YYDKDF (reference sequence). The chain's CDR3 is CATRGLDREDGYTF. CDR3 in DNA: TGTGCCACCAGGGGATTGGACAGGGAAGACGGCTACACCTTC.